What follows is one TCR beta chain and its context. The treatment here: oral pan-JAK inhibitor, 5-10 mg twice daily. The sample is drawn from a study of CD8+ T cells in alopecia areata. Study as a whole: The study gave tofacitinib for 6 to 18 months, then 6 months off drug.

The authors extracted RNA and reverse transcribed it into cDNA as the sequencing template. Assay: immunoSEQ multiplex PCR; the TCRdb copy retains only in-frame clones and omits some. The sample has roughly 70,000 clones, 29% seen once. Trimming took 4 bases from V and 4 from J, leaving 14 bases between them. The CDR3 totals 15 residues. Germline V gene data show CDR1 as SGHNT and CDR2 as YYREEE (reference sequence). This chain joins TRBV5-4 and TRBJ2-2, with D unclear. The sequence came from a human donor with alopecia areata. The sequences come from CD8+ T cells sorted from blood, collected at week 4, from a patient treated with tofacitinib. The CDR3 spells CASSTPDGLTGELFF. The CDR3, as DNA: TGTGCCAGCAGCACCCCGGACGGTCTCACCGGGGAGCTGTTTTTT.